The TCR beta chain under discussion was sequenced for a study of blood T cell repertoires in COVID-19. Overall study context: Sources were T cells, B-cell-depleted T cells, or PBMCs; the material itself was cDNA or gDNA.

Germline loops: CDR1 MNHEY, CDR2 SVGAGI. The CDR3 spans 13 residues. With 6 bases clipped from V and 9 bases from J, the junction kept 4 bases outside the gene matches. Participant ages covered roughly 18 to 89 years across 24 US areas. In Cohort 3, a recovered donor had either two negative PCRs, clearance, or symptom resolution. Only a few counts were recorded for this clone. The data were produced by immunoSEQ multiplex PCR, yet TCRdb's version contains in-frame clones alone and is incomplete. The sample includes over 300,000 clones, 80% to 90% of them seen just once. The TCR was taken from a woman younger than 30 who had recovered from COVID-19. The sample was PBMCs or T cells enriched from blood (not recorded which). The rearrangement links TRBV6-5 to TRBJ1-6, with 8 bases identical to TRBD1. The CDR3 loop reads CASRTGEASPLHF. The CDR3 DNA is TGTGCCAGCAGGACAGGGGAAGCTTCACCCCTCCACTTT.